Presented here are 9 T cell receptor beta chains from one specimen sequenced in a study of blood T cells in healthy people across ages. The second PCR ran roughly 6 to 11 cycles with a sample-barcoded 5' primer and J-beta primers. TCRdb reprocessed the 5' RACE reads with MiXCR, giving one entry per CDR3 protein. The table includes roughly 900,000 distinct CDR3 sequences, roughly 50% detected once. Material for sequencing was blood. The receptors come from a man younger than 45 in good health.

V and J are TRBV4-3 and TRBJ2-2, with a weak D call TRBD2 (7 bases). Germline V CDR1 and CDR2: LGHNA, YSLEER. The CDR3 has 16 amino acids. The V and J ends lost 3 bases and 1 base respectively, with 12 bases between them. CDR3 in amino acids: CASSQGRGRNTGELFF. The DNA for the CDR3 is TGCGCCAGCAGCCAGGGGAGGGGGAGGAACACCGGGGAGCTGTTTTTT.

This chain links TRBV7-2 with TRBJ2-1; D is unclear. Trimming shortened V by 0 bases and J by 6 bases, and 9 bases separated the two germline ends. Germline V CDR1 and CDR2: SGHTA, FQGNSA. There are 14 residues in the CDR3. DNA of the CDR3: TGTGCCAGCAGCTTAGCGCTGGCTAGCAATGAGCAGTTCTTC. Translating it yields CASSLALASNEQFF. The complete variable domain, with remaining parts taken from reference TRBV7-2 and TRBJ2-1, reads GAGVSQSPSNKVTEKGKDVELRCDPISGHTALYWYRQSLGQGLEFLIYFQGNSAPDKSGLPSDRFSAERTGGSVSTLTIQRTQQEDSAVYLCASSLALASNEQFFGPGTRLTVL.

The chain joins TRBV3-1 to TRBJ1-1; D uncertain. The CDR3 has 14 residues. Germline V gene lookup returns CDR1 LGHDT and CDR2 YNNKEL (reference sequence). V was clipped by 5 bases and J by 0 bases, with 10 bases between them. The CDR3: CASSAALVNTEAFF. CDR3 nucleotide sequence: TGTGCCAGCAGCGCGGCATTAGTGAACACTGAAGCTTTCTTT. Full variable domain (rest looked up from reference TRBV3-1 and TRBJ1-1): DTAVSQTPKYLVTQMGNDKSIKCEQNLGHDTMYWYKQDSKKFLKIMFSYNNKELIINETVPNRFSPKSPDKAHLNLHINSLELGDSAVYFCASSAALVNTEAFFGQGTRLTVV.

This chain links TRBV29-1 with TRBJ2-1, with D uncertain. Trimming took off 5 bases at V and 13 bases at J, with 21 bases between the two ends. In germline, CDR1 is SQVTM, CDR2 ANQGSEA. The CDR3 covers 13 residues. The CDR3 coding sequence is TGCAGCGTTCTCTCGCGGAACGTGGAGACCCAGTTCTTC. This translates into CSVLSRNVETQFF.

The V gene is TRBV27, the J gene TRBJ1-6, with TRBD1 matching over 8 bases. CDR3 length: 17 residues. Per the germline V gene, CDR1 is MNHEY and CDR2 is SMNVEV (reference sequence). V lost 7 bases, J lost 0 bases, and 8 bases stayed unmatched. CDR3 nucleotide sequence: TGTGCCAGCACCCCTTCGGACAGGGCCTCCTATAATTCACCCCTCCACTTT. Translation: CASTPSDRASYNSPLHF.

The chain joins TRBV5-1 to TRBJ2-1; a possible D gene is TRBD2 (5 bases). The CDR3 length is 15 residues. V shed 5 bases and J shed 2 bases, with 14 bases lying between them. The germline V gene encodes CDR1 SGHRS and CDR2 YFSETQ. This CDR3 reads CASRGPETTYNEQFF. The CDR3 nucleotides read TGCGCCAGCAGAGGGCCCGAGACTACCTACAATGAGCAGTTCTTC.

The rearrangement joins TRBV25-1 to TRBJ2-7; D is perhaps TRBD1 (5 bases). The CDR3 totals 13 residues. Trimming took off 6 bases at V and 2 bases at J, with 11 bases between the two ends. Germline lookup yields CDR1 MGHDK and CDR2 SYGVNS. The CDR3 nucleotides are TGTGCCAGCAGGTATGGGGCAGCCTACGAGCAGTACTTC. It yields the protein CASRYGAAYEQYF.

The chain uses TRBV29-1 and TRBJ2-3, with a possible D match to TRBD1 (6 bases). The V gene's germline CDR1 is SQVTM and CDR2 ANQGSEA. Trimming stripped 1 base from V and 8 bases from J, with 19 bases between. CDR3 size: 15 residues. CDR3 nucleotides: TGCAGCGTTGAAGGGGTAAACAGGGACGTCGGTACGCAGTATTTT. This codes for CSVEGVNRDVGTQYF.

This sequence joins TRBV29-1 and TRBJ2-5; a possible D gene is TRBD2 (6 bases). Germline V gene lookup returns CDR1 SQVTM and CDR2 ANQGSEA. This CDR3 region has 14 residues. The germline V and J ends were trimmed by 6 bases and 5 bases, with 19 bases remaining between them. Written as DNA, the CDR3 is TGCAGCGTGGGGGACTGGGATTACGCGGAGACCCAGTACTTC. Translated, it gives CSVGDWDYAETQYF.